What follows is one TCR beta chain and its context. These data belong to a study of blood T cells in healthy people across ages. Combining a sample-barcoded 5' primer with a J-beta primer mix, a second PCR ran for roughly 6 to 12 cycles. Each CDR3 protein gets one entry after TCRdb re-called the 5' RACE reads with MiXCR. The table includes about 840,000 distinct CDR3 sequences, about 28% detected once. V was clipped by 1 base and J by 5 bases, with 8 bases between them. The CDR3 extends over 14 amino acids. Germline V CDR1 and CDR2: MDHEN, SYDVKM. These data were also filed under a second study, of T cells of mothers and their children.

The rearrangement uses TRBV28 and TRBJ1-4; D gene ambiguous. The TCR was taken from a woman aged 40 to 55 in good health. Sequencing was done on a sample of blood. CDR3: CASSLSGSNEKLFF. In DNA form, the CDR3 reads TGTGCCAGCAGTTTATCGGGGTCGAATGAAAAACTGTTTTTT. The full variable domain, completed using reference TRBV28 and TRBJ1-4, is DVKVTQSSRYLVKRTGEKVFLECVQDMDHENMFWYRQDPGLGLRLIYFSYDVKMKEKGDIPEGYSVSREKKERFSLILESASTNQTSMYLCASSLSGSNEKLFFGSGTQLSVL.